This entry concerns a single TCR beta chain. Its specificity is not known. A multiplex PCR was run with 60 Vbeta primers and 13 Jbeta primers. The repertoire was sequenced with immunoSEQ multiplex PCR; TCRdb's copy has only in-frame clones and lacks some. The sample has 170,000 or so clones; about three quarters are singletons. When sampled, the donors appeared nominally healthy, though they likely had unrecorded immune exposures. This sample is part of a study of cytomegalovirus exposure and HLA in healthy donors. General observations from the study: In a later analysis, HLA-associated beta chains showed higher expansion and lower generation probabilities than comparable chains. Researchers reported that a few CMV-associated chains were confirmed in vitro as CMV antigen-specific. The only immune exposure information that was available was CMV serostatus.

Sample: PBMCs. This TCR came from a man aged 35 to 55 in good health and CMV-seronegative.

CDR3 DNA: TGTGCCAGCAGTGAATATAGGACAGGGGGTAAAAACATTCAGTACTTC. Protein sequence: CASSEYRTGGKNIQYF. V is TRBV6-1 and J is TRBJ2-4, with 10 bases that match TRBD1. Germline V gene data show CDR1 as MNHNS and CDR2 as SASEGT. The CDR3 spans 16 residues. Germline trimming cut 2 bases from V and 4 bases from J; bases unmatched to any gene: 5.